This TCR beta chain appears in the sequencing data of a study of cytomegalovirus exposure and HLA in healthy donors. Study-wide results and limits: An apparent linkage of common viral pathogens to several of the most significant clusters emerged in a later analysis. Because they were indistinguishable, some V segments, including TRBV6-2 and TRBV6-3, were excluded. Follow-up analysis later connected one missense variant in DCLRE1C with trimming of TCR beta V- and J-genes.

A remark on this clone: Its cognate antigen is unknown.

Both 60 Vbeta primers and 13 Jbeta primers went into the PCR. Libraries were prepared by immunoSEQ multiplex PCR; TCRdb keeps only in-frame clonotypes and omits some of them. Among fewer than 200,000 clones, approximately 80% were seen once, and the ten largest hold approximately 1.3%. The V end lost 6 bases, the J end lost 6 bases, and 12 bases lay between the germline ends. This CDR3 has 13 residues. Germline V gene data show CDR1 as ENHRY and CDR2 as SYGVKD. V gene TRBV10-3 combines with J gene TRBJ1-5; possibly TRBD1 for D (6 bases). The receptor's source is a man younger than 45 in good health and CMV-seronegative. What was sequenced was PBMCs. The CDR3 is CAISGQKTQPQHF. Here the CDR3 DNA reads TGTGCCATCAGCGGACAGAAAACTCAGCCCCAGCATTTT.